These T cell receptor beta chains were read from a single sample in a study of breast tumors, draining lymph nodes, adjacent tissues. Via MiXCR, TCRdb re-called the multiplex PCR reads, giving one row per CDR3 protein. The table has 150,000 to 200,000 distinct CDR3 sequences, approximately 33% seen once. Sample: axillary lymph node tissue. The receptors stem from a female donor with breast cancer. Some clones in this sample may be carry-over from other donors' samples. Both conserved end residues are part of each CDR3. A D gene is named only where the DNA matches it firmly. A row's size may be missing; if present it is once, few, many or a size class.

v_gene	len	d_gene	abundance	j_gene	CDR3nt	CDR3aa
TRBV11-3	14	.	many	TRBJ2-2	TGTGCCAGCAGCTTAAATCCGGCGGGCGGGGAGCTGTTTTTT	CASSLNPAGGELFF
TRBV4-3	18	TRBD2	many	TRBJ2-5	TGCGCCAGCAGCCAAGATCCGAGACTAGCGGGAGGACAAGAGACCCAGTACTTC	CASSQDPRLAGGQETQYF
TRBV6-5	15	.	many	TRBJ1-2	TGTGCCAGCAGTTACTCCGGGACTCAAAACTATGGCTACACCTTC	CASSYSGTQNYGYTF
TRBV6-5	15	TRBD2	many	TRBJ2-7	TGTGCCAGCAGTCGCAGCGGGGGGTTCGCCTACGAGCAGTACTTC	CASSRSGGFAYEQYF
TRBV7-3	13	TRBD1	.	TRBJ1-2	TGTGCCAGCAGTCAGGGACAGCTATATGGCTACGCCTTC	CASSQGQLYGYAF
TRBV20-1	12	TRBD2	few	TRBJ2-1	TGCAGTGCTAGCGGGGGGGTGTGGGAGCAGTTCTTC	CSASGGVWEQFF
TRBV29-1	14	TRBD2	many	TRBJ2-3	TGCAGCGTTGCCCAAGCGGGGGGCACAGATACGCAGTATTTT	CSVAQAGGTDTQYF
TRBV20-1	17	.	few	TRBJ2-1	TGCAGTGCTAGAGATCTGCGCCGAACCACACAGGGAATGGAGCAGTTCTTC	CSARDLRRTTQGMEQFF
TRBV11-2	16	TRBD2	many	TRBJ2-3	TGTGCCAGCAGCTTAAACCTAGCGGGGGGGCAGAGTACGCAGTATTTT	CASSLNLAGGQSTQYF
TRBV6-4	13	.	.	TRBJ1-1	TGTGCCAGCAGCGATGAGTGGGACACTGAAGCTTTCTTT	CASSDEWDTEAFF